This record concerns one TCR beta chain sequence. The data belong to a study of blood T cell repertoires in COVID-19. The overall study: Donors in the United States, Italy and Spain gave samples during acute or convalescent COVID-19. In each case, the material was cDNA or gDNA derived from T cells, B-cell-depleted T cells, or PBMCs.

In the authors' workflow: Amplifying reference gene primers gave estimates of nucleated cell counts. Using immunoSEQ multiplex PCR, the repertoire was profiled, and TCRdb retains in-frame clones only, with some absent. V and J calls and clone size are given by that table; D and trimming were obtained from the DNA. The repertoire holds roughly 220,000 clones, with 70% to 85% as singletons. The V gene's germline CDR1 is DFQATT and CDR2 SNEGSKA (reference sequence). V lost 6 bases, J lost 4 bases, and 0 bases stayed unmatched. This CDR3 has 11 residues. The sample was peripheral blood. The TCR sequence derives from a woman aged 40 to 55 who had recovered from COVID-19. The chain combines TRBV20-1 with TRBJ1-1; the match to TRBD1 covers 9 bases. Here the CDR3 reads CSADRGTEAFF. Here the CDR3 DNA reads TGCAGTGCGGACAGGGGCACTGAAGCTTTCTTT.